A single TCR beta chain is shown here with its context. The sample originates from a study of blood T cell repertoires in COVID-19. Only in-frame clones appear in the TCRdb table, and some are missing; sequencing was by immunoSEQ multiplex PCR. The table has just over 95,000 clones, over 75% seen once. Sequencing used peripheral blood. The sequence was collected from a man aged 45-65 years with acute or convalescent COVID-19.

CDR3 sequence reads: CAWSHRQGRMYF. CDR3 sequence (DNA): TGTGCCTGGAGTCACCGACAGGGTAGGATGTACTTC. The chain is built from TRBV30 and TRBJ2-7; 7 nucleotides line up with TRBD1. The germline V gene encodes CDR1 GTSNPN and CDR2 SVGIG (reference sequence). The CDR3 contains 12 residues. Unmatched junction bases numbered 10, after V lost 2 bases and J lost 12 bases.